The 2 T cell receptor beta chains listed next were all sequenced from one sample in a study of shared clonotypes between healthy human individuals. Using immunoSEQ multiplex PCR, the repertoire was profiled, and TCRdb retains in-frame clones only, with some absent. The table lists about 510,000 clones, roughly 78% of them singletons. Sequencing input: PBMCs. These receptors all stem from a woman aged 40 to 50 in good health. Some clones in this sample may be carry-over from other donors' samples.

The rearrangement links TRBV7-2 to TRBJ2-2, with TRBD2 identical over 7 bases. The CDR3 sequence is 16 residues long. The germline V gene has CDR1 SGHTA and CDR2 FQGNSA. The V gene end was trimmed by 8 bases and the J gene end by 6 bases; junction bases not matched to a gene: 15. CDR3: CASQLGRLAVPGELFF. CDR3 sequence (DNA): TGTGCCAGCCAGCTGGGGAGGCTAGCGGTCCCCGGGGAGCTGTTTTTT.

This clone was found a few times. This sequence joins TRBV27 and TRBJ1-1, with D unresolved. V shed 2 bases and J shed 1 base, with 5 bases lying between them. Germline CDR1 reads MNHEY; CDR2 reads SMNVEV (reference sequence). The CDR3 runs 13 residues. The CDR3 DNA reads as TGTGCCAGCAGTTTAGCGGCGAACACTGAAGCTTTCTTT. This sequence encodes CASSLAANTEAFF.